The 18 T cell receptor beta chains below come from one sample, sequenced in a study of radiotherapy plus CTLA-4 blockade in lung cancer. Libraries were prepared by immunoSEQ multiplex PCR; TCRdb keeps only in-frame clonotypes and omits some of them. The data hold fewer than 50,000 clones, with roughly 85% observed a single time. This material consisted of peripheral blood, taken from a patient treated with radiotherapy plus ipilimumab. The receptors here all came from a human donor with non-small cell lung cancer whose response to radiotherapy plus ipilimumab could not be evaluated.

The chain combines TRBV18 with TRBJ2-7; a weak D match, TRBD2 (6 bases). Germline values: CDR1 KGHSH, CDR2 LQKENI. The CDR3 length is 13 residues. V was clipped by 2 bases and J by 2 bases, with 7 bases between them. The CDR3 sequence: CASSPGRTYEQYF. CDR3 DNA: TGTGCCAGCTCACCAGGGAGGACCTACGAGCAGTACTTC.

The CDR3 DNA is TGCGCCAGCCTGGCGGCTAGCGGGACCACAGATACGCAGTATTTT. This sequence encodes CASLAASGTTDTQYF. The genes are TRBV5-1 and TRBJ2-3; the match to TRBD2 covers 9 bases. This CDR3 spans 15 amino acids. In germline, CDR1 is SGHRS, CDR2 YFSETQ. The J segment lost 2 bases and the V segment lost 7 bases, leaving 8 bases of the junction unmatched.

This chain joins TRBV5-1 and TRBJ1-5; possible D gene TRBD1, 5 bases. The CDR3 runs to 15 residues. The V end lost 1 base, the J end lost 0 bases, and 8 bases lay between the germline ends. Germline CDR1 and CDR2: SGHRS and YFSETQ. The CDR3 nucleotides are TGCGCCAGCAGCTTGCAGGGCCATAGCAATCAGCCCCAGCATTTT. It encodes CASSLQGHSNQPQHF.

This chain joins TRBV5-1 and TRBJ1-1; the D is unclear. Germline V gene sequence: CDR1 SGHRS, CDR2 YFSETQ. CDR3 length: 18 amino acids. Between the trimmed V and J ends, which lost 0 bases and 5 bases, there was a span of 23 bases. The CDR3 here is CASSLALSGSDRFTEAFF. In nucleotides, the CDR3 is TGCGCCAGCAGCTTGGCCTTAAGCGGTTCGGACCGATTTACTGAAGCTTTCTTT. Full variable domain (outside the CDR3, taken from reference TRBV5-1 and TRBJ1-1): KAGVTQTPRYLIKTRGQQVTLSCSPISGHRSVSWYQQTPGQGLQFLFEYFSETQRNKGNFPGRFSGRQFSNSRSEMNVSTLELGDSALYLCASSLALSGSDRFTEAFFGQGTRLTVV.

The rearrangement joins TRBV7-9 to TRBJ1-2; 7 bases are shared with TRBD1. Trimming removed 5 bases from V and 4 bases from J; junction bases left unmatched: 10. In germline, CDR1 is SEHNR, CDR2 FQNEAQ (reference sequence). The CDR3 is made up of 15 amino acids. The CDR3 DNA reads TGTGCCAGCAGCCCAGGGGCAGGGGGTTCCTATGGCTACACCTTC. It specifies CASSPGAGGSYGYTF. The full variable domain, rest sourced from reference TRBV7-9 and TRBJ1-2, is DTGVSQNPRHKITKRGQNVTFRCDPISEHNRLYWYRQTLGQGPEFLTYFQNEAQLEKSRLLSDRFSAERPKGSFSTLEIQRTEQGDSAMYLCASSPGAGGSYGYTFGSGTRLTVV.

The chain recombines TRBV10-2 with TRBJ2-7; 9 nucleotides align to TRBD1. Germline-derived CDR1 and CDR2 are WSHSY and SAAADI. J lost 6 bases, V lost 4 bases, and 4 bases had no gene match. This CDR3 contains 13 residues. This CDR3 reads CASSGQGGGEQYF. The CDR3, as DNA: TGCGCCAGCAGTGGACAGGGGGGAGGCGAGCAGTACTTC.

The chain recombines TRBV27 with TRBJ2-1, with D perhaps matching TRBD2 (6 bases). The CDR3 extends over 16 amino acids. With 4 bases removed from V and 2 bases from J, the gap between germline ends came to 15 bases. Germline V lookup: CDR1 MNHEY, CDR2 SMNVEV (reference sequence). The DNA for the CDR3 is TGTGCCAGCAGTTCATCGACCGGGAGACCCTACAATGAGCAGTTCTTC. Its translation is CASSSSTGRPYNEQFF.

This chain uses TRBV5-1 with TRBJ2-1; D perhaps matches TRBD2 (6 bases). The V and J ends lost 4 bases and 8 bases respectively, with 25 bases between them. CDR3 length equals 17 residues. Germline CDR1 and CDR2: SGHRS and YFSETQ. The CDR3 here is CASSIHPTSRDTDEQFF. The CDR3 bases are TGCGCCAGCAGCATCCACCCTACTAGCCGCGATACCGATGAGCAGTTCTTC. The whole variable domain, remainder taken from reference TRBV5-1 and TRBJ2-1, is KAGVTQTPRYLIKTRGQQVTLSCSPISGHRSVSWYQQTPGQGLQFLFEYFSETQRNKGNFPGRFSGRQFSNSRSEMNVSTLELGDSALYLCASSIHPTSRDTDEQFFGPGTRLTVL.

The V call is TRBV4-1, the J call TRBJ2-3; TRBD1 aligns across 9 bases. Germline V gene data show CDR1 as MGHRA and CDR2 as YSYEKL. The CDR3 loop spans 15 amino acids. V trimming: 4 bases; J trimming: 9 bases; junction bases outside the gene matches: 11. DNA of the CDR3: TGCGCCAGCAGCCCGGGACAGGGACGGGTTGAAACGCAGTATTTT. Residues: CASSPGQGRVETQYF.

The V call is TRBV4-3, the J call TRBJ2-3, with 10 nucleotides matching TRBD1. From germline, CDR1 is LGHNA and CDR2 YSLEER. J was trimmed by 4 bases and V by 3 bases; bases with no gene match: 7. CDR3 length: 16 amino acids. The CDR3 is CASSHGPGQGSDTQYF. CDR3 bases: TGCGCCAGCAGCCATGGACCGGGACAGGGGTCAGATACGCAGTATTTT.

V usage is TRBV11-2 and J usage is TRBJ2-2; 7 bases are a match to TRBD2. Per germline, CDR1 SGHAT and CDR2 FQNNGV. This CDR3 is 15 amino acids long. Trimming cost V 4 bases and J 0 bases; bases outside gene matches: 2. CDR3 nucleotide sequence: TGTGCCAGCAGCTACGGGGGGTCGAACACCGGGGAGCTGTTTTTT. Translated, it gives CASSYGGSNTGELFF.

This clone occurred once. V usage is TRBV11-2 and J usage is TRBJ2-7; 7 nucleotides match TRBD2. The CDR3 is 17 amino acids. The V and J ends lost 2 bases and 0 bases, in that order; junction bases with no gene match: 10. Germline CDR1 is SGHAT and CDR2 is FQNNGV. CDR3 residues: CASSLIRGAGTSYEQYF. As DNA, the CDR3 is TGTGCCAGCAGCTTAATCCGCGGAGCGGGAACCTCCTACGAGCAGTACTTC.

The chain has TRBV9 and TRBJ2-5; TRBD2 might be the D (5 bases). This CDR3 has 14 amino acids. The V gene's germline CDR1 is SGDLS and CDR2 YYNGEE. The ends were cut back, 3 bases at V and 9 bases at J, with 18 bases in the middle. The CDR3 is CASSAGLGLMAQYF. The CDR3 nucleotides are TGTGCCAGCAGCGCCGGACTGGGATTGATGGCCCAGTACTTC.

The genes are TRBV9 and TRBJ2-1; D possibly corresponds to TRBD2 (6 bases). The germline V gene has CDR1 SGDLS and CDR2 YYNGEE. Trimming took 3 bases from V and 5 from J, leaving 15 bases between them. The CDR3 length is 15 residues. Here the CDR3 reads CASSARGNLHNEQFF. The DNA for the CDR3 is TGTGCCAGCAGCGCCCGCGGGAACCTACACAATGAGCAGTTCTTC.

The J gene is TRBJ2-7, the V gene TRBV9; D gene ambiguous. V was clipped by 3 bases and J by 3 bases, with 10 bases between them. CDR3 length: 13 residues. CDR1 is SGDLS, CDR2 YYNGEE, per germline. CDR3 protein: CASSARPGYEQYF. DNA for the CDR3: TGTGCCAGCAGCGCCAGGCCCGGCTACGAGCAGTACTTC.

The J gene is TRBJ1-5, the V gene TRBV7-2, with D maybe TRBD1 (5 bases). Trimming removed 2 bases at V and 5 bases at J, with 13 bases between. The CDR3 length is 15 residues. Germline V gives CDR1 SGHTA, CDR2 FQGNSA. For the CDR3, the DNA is TGTGCCAGCAGCTTATGGGGACTGAGTCATCAGCCCCAGCATTTT. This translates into CASSLWGLSHQPQHF.

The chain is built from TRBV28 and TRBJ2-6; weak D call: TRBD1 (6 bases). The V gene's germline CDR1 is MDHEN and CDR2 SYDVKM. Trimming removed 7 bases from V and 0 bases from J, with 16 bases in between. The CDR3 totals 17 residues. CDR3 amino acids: CASNPGAAFSGANVLTF. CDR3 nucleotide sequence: TGTGCCAGCAATCCAGGGGCAGCTTTCTCTGGGGCCAACGTCCTGACTTTC.

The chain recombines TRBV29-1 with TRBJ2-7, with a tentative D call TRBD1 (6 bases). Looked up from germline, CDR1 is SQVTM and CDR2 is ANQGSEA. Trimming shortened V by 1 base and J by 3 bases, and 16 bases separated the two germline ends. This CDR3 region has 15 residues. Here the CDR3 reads CSVEVDSGVLYEQYF. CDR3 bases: TGCAGCGTTGAAGTCGACTCAGGGGTCCTCTACGAGCAGTACTTC.